This T cell receptor beta chain was captured in a study of blood T cell repertoires in COVID-19. At the level of the study: In each case, the material was cDNA or gDNA derived from T cells, B-cell-depleted T cells, or PBMCs.

Original data processing: Amplified reference gene primers provided the basis for estimating nucleated cell counts. Libraries were prepared by immunoSEQ multiplex PCR; TCRdb keeps only in-frame clonotypes and omits some of them. D and trimming come from the DNA, and the V and J calls and clone size come from that table. Among about 53,000 clones, 90% were seen once, and the ten largest hold about 3.1%. The V gene's germline CDR1 is DFQATT and CDR2 SNEGSKA (reference sequence). The CDR3 spans 13 residues. V shed 3 bases and J shed 6 bases, with 12 bases lying between them. What was sequenced was peripheral blood. This sequence originates from a human donor in a cohort sampled during active COVID-19. V usage is TRBV20-1 and J usage is TRBJ2-1; maybe TRBD2 (5 bases). CDR3 sequence reads: CSASWLARNEQFF. The DNA for the CDR3 is TGCAGTGCTAGTTGGCTAGCTCGCAATGAGCAGTTCTTC.